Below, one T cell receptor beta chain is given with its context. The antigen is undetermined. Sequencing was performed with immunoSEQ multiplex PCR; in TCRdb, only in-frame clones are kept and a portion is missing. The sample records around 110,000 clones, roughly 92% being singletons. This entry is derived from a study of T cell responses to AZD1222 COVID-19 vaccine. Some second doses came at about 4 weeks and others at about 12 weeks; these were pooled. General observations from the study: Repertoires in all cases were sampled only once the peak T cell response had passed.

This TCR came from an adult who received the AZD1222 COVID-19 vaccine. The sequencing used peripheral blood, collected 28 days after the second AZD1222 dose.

Here the CDR3 DNA reads TGTGCCAGCAACACTAGACCTAGCACAGATACGCAGTATTTT. As protein: CASNTRPSTDTQYF. This sequence joins TRBV27 and TRBJ2-3; D is perhaps TRBD2 (5 bases). With 7 bases removed from V and 0 bases from J, the gap between germline ends came to 11 bases. The germline gives CDR1 MNHEY, CDR2 SMNVEV (reference sequence). This CDR3 comprises 14 residues.